This entry concerns a single T cell receptor beta chain. Its antigen is as yet unknown. The PCR made use of 60 Vbeta and 13 Jbeta primers. TCRdb's table, derived via immunoSEQ multiplex PCR, lists solely in-frame clones and lacks some. The sample yields approximately 150,000 clones, around 75% seen once. Trimming left V 7 bases short and J 0 bases short, with 16 bases between. CDR1 and CDR2 from the germline V gene are SNHLY and FYNNEI. This CDR3 spans 17 amino acids. The source of the sample is a study of cytomegalovirus exposure and HLA in healthy donors. On the study more broadly: As released early, the data held 65 million to 90 million unique TCRs from HLA-typed donors.

Overall study findings and caveats: For most TCR sequences rarity was the rule, although some public TCRs occurred in many donors. About 87% or about 30% of the time was how often most TCR beta V segments were productive, according to an earlier analysis.

The specimen was PBMCs. The genes are TRBV2 and TRBJ2-6; TRBD2 is a possible D gene (6 bases). The TCR was taken from a man in his forties in good health and CMV-seronegative. The CDR3 sequence is CASTGLGTDSGANVLTF. DNA of the CDR3: TGTGCCAGCACGGGGTTAGGGACTGACTCTGGGGCCAACGTCCTGACTTTC.